The 29 T cell receptor beta chains below come from one sample, sequenced in a study of shared clonotypes between healthy human individuals. Assay: immunoSEQ multiplex PCR; the TCRdb copy retains only in-frame clones and omits some. The repertoire holds 2 million or so clones, with 85% to 95% as singletons. Naive CD8 cells lacked CD45RO and underwent positive selection for CCR7, leaving out terminally differentiated effector memory CD45RA+ cells. Specimen: naive CD8+ T cells sorted from blood. All receptors come from a man younger than 30 in good health.

This rearrangement joins TRBV4-3 to TRBJ2-1; possibly TRBD2 for D (6 bases). Germline V CDR1 and CDR2: LGHNA, YSLEER. Between the trimmed V and J ends, which lost 0 bases and 7 bases, there was a span of 16 bases. The CDR3 spans 16 residues. CDR3 nucleotide sequence: TGCGCCAGCAGCCAAGATCCCGGACGGGAGTGGAATGAGCAGTTCTTC. Translation: CASSQDPGREWNEQFF.

In its sample, this clone was seen once. The chain recombines TRBV29-1 with TRBJ1-1, with 10 bases fitting TRBD1. V was pared by 7 bases and J by 5 bases, with 10 bases of the junction left unmatched. The germline V gene has CDR1 SQVTM and CDR2 ANQGSEA. CDR3 length: 14 amino acids. CDR3 DNA: TGCAGCGCTCATCCGACAGGGGGCCGGACTGAAGCTTTCTTT. Encoded protein: CSAHPTGGRTEAFF.

V is TRBV21-1 and J is TRBJ2-7; the D segment call TRBD1 is taken from the table without a DNA check. TRBV21-1 is flagged as a pseudogene. The CDR3 runs to 15 residues. The CDR3 here is CASSRGGGGKDEQYF. CDR3 in DNA: TGTGCCAGCAGCAGGGGTGGAGGGGGCAAGGACGAGCAGTACTTC.

V usage is TRBV11-2 and J usage is TRBJ2-5; no clear D. The CDR3 is made up of 15 amino acids. Germline V gene data show CDR1 as SGHAT and CDR2 as FQNNGV. The ends were cut back, 1 base at V and 3 bases at J, with 12 bases in the middle. The CDR3 sequence is CASSLAVRVEETQYF. CDR3 DNA: TGTGCCAGCAGCTTAGCAGTCCGGGTGGAAGAGACCCAGTACTTC.

This clone was seen once. The genes are TRBV2 and TRBJ2-6; no definite D call. Trimming removed 8 bases from V and 4 bases from J, with 21 bases in between. The V gene's germline CDR1 is SNHLY and CDR2 FYNNEI. CDR3 length equals 17 residues. CDR3 coding DNA: TGTGCCAGCGAGTCGGCCAACCCCCCTGAAGGGGCCAACGTCCTGACTTTC. It is translated as CASESANPPEGANVLTF.

The chain employs TRBV18 and TRBJ2-2; D unresolved. V lost 8 bases and J 0 bases, leaving 13 bases between the germline ends. CDR3 length equals 15 residues. Germline-derived CDR1 and CDR2 are KGHSH and LQKENI. The CDR3 reads CASELTSTNTGELFF. The CDR3 DNA follows: TGTGCCAGCGAGTTGACATCCACGAACACCGGGGAGCTGTTTTTT.

The V call is TRBV28, the J call TRBJ2-7; D not certain. CDR3 length: 14 amino acids. Germline CDR1 is MDHEN and CDR2 is SYDVKM. Trimming removed 3 bases at V and 0 bases at J, with 9 bases between. CDR3 sequence: CASSFGQSSYEQYF. The CDR3 DNA is TGTGCCAGCAGTTTCGGGCAGAGCTCCTACGAGCAGTACTTC.

This chain connects TRBV7-6 to TRBJ1-2; TRBD1 matches at 10 bases. V lost 2 bases, J lost 4 bases, and 10 bases stayed unmatched. The CDR3 spans 17 residues. Germline loops: CDR1 SGHVS, CDR2 FNYEAQ. CDR3 sequence (DNA): TGTGCCAGCAGCTTATCCCCGGGACAGGGGTTTTCCTATGGCTACACCTTC. Translation gives CASSLSPGQGFSYGYTF.

This clone was detected once. CDR3: CASSEDRALPQHF. For the CDR3, the DNA is TGCGCCAGCAGCGAGGACAGGGCCTTACCCCAGCATTTT. This sequence joins TRBV10-2 and TRBJ1-5; 8 bases line up with TRBD1. Germline CDR1 WSHSY, CDR2 SAAADI. The CDR3 runs to 13 residues. Trimming removed 6 bases from V and 10 bases from J; junction bases left unmatched: 8.

The rearrangement joins TRBV6-5 to TRBJ2-7, with D tentatively TRBD2 (6 bases). Germline CDR1 and CDR2: MNHEY and SVGAGI. Trimming left V 2 bases short and J 4 bases short, with 12 bases between. CDR3 length equals 14 residues. The CDR3 region has the DNA TGTGCCAGCAGTTACGGAGGGAGCCGGTACGAGCAGTACTTC. It yields the protein CASSYGGSRYEQYF.

In its sample, this clone was seen once. Distinct nucleotide sequences in the sample also encode this CDR3. The chain joins TRBV6-5 to TRBJ2-1; D might be TRBD1 or TRBD2, each matching 5 bases. The germline gives CDR1 MNHEY, CDR2 SVGAGI. V gave up 5 bases and J gave up 0 bases, with 11 bases separating them. The CDR3 length is 15 residues. CDR3 in amino acids: CASSRDVSSYNEQFF. The DNA for the CDR3 is TGTGCCAGCAGTCGGGACGTGAGCTCCTACAATGAGCAGTTCTTC.

This clone was detected once. This chain links TRBV7-6 with TRBJ2-7, with D perhaps matching TRBD1 (5 bases). V was cut by 5 bases and J by 0 bases, with 17 bases left in between. Per germline, CDR1 SGHVS and CDR2 FNYEAQ. The CDR3 is 16 amino acids. The CDR3, as DNA: TGTGCCAGCAGCAAGGGTGGGGCCTACCCCTCCTACGAGCAGTACTTC. The encoded protein is CASSKGGAYPSYEQYF.

The chain couples TRBV27 to TRBJ1-1; no firm D call. Germline V gene sequence: CDR1 MNHEY, CDR2 SMNVEV (reference sequence). The CDR3 has 15 amino acids. Deletions cut 4 bases from V and 4 bases from J, with 16 bases between. The CDR3 DNA sequence: TGTGCCAGCAGTTATATCCCCCCGGGTACCACTGAAGCTTTCTTT. This sequence encodes CASSYIPPGTTEAFF.

Only one count was recorded for this clone. The genes are TRBV6-1 and TRBJ1-1; 7 positions match TRBD1. The CDR3 runs 16 residues. With 3 bases clipped from V and 0 bases from J, the junction kept 7 bases outside the gene matches. Per the germline V gene, CDR1 is MNHNS and CDR2 is SASEGT. CDR3: CASSDGQVFMNTEAFF. The CDR3 DNA reads TGTGCCAGCAGTGATGGACAGGTCTTTATGAACACTGAAGCTTTCTTT.

The V and J genes are TRBV7-6 and TRBJ2-5, with D perhaps matching TRBD2 (5 bases). The V and J ends lost 1 base and 4 bases respectively, with 16 bases between them. The CDR3 has 16 amino acids. CDR1 is SGHVS and CDR2 is FNYEAQ in the germline V gene. The CDR3 region is CASSLEQTVAGETQYF. In DNA form, the CDR3 reads TGTGCCAGCAGCTTAGAACAGACGGTTGCGGGAGAGACCCAGTACTTC.

A single count supports this clone. The chain has TRBV15 and TRBJ2-7; D perhaps matches TRBD2 (6 bases). Trimming removed 1 base at V and 6 bases at J, with 13 bases between. CDR1 and CDR2 (germline): LNHNV, YYDKDF (reference sequence). The CDR3 runs 14 residues. CDR3 region: CATSRGRGMGEQYF. Here the CDR3 DNA reads TGTGCCACCAGCAGAGGTCGGGGGATGGGCGAGCAGTACTTC.

This clone was counted once. This chain joins TRBV5-6 and TRBJ2-2, with TRBD1 identical over 7 bases. Germline-derived CDR1 and CDR2 are SGHDT and YYEEEE. The CDR3 runs to 16 residues. J lost 3 bases, V lost 0 bases, and 5 bases had no gene match. The CDR3 sequence is CASSLELRGYTGELFF. Written as DNA, the CDR3 is TGTGCCAGCAGCTTGGAGCTCAGGGGGTACACCGGGGAGCTGTTTTTT.

J is TRBJ2-7 and V is TRBV7-9; 9 nucleotides line up with TRBD2. The CDR3 covers 18 residues. Germline V gene lookup returns CDR1 SEHNR and CDR2 FQNEAQ (reference sequence). With 2 bases clipped from V and 0 bases from J, the junction kept 11 bases outside the gene matches. The CDR3 sequence: CASSLFTGTSTYSYEQYF. The CDR3 DNA reads as TGTGCCAGCAGCTTATTCACCGGGACTAGCACCTACTCCTACGAGCAGTACTTC. Supplemented by reference TRBV7-9 and TRBJ2-7, the full variable domain reads DTGVSQNPRHKITKRGQNVTFRCDPISEHNRLYWYRQTLGQGPEFLTYFQNEAQLEKSRLLSDRFSAERPKGSFSTLEIQRTEQGDSAMYLCASSLFTGTSTYSYEQYFGPGTRLTVT.

The V call is TRBV7-3, the J call TRBJ2-3; perhaps TRBD1 as D (6 bases). The germline gives CDR1 SGHTA, CDR2 FQGTGA. The CDR3 loop spans 15 amino acids. V dropped 0 bases and J dropped 5 bases, with 12 bases sitting between them. The CDR3 nucleotides read TGTGCCAGCAGCTTAACGGGGGCGGCCGTAGATACGCAGTATTTT. Amino acid sequence: CASSLTGAAVDTQYF.

The V call is TRBV7-8, the J call TRBJ1-2; TRBD1 agrees at 10 bases. Looked up from germline, CDR1 is SGHVS and CDR2 is FQNEAQ. This CDR3 spans 16 amino acids. The V segment lost 6 bases and the J segment 1 base; nucleotides outside the gene matches: 8. Here the CDR3 reads CASRQATGGDNYGYTF. CDR3 nucleotides: TGTGCCAGCAGGCAAGCGACAGGGGGCGATAACTATGGCTACACCTTC.

The CDR3: CASSGLPGLGTGELFF. CDR3 coding DNA: TGTGCCAGCAGCGGACTACCGGGACTAGGCACCGGGGAGCTGTTTTTT. The gene calls are TRBV9 and TRBJ2-2, with 8 bases matching TRBD2. The CDR3 is 16 amino acids. CDR1 and CDR2 from the germline V gene are SGDLS and YYNGEE. V was clipped by 3 bases and J by 4 bases; unmatched bases: 8.

The chain links TRBV19 to TRBJ1-1, with D tentatively TRBD1 (6 bases). Between the trimmed V and J ends, which lost 6 bases and 3 bases, there was a span of 17 bases. The CDR3 spans 15 residues. CDR1 is LNHDA and CDR2 is SQIVND in the germline V gene (reference sequence). The CDR3 bases are TGTGCCAGTAGCAATAAGGGGGGCTTCGACACTGAAGCTTTCTTT. It yields the protein CASSNKGGFDTEAFF. The full variable domain, its missing parts supplied by reference TRBV19 and TRBJ1-1, is DGGITQSPKYLFRKEGQNVTLSCEQNLNHDAMYWYRQDPGQGLRLIYYSQIVNDFQKGDIAEGYSVSREKKESFPLTVTSAQKNPTAFYLCASSNKGGFDTEAFFGQGTRLTVV.

The J gene is TRBJ2-7, the V gene TRBV6-6, with 8 bases aligning to TRBD1. This CDR3 is 15 amino acids long. Germline CDR1 reads MNHNY; CDR2 reads SVGAGI (reference sequence). V lost 4 bases, J lost 1 base, and 6 bases stayed unmatched. The CDR3 reads CASSSGQGLSYEQYF. CDR3 DNA: TGTGCCAGCAGTTCTGGACAGGGTTTATCCTACGAGCAGTACTTC.

The J gene is TRBJ1-5, the V gene TRBV27, with 7 bases lining up with TRBD1. The CDR3 covers 12 residues. V was clipped by 8 bases and J by 2 bases; unmatched bases: 0. Germline V CDR1 and CDR2: MNHEY, SMNVEV (reference sequence). The CDR3 reads CASGTGNQPQHF. Written as DNA, the CDR3 is TGTGCCAGCGGGACAGGCAATCAGCCCCAGCATTTT.

The chain employs TRBV29-1 and TRBJ2-7; 8 bases are a match to TRBD1. After removal of 7 bases from V and 2 bases from J, the junction contained 4 bases not matched to a gene. Germline V gene sequence: CDR1 SQVTM, CDR2 ANQGSEA. The CDR3 covers 12 residues. CDR3 region: CSAWTGTYEQYF. CDR3 DNA: TGCAGCGCCTGGACAGGGACCTACGAGCAGTACTTC.

The gene calls are TRBV7-9 and TRBJ2-1, with D possibly called TRBD1 or TRBD2 (5 bases each). The CDR3 totals 15 residues. Trimming took off 7 bases at V and 3 bases at J, with 16 bases between the two ends. Germline V CDR1 and CDR2: SEHNR, FQNEAQ (reference sequence). Written as DNA, the CDR3 is TGTGCCAGCACACCATGGGGGAGAGGCTACAATGAGCAGTTCTTC. The encoded protein is CASTPWGRGYNEQFF.

V gene TRBV7-3 combines with J gene TRBJ2-5; possibly TRBD2 for D (6 bases). Germline V gene data show CDR1 as SGHTA and CDR2 as FQGTGA. V was shortened by 4 bases and J by 3 bases, with 9 bases between the two germline ends. The CDR3 is 13 amino acids. The CDR3 protein is CASSSREKETQYF. In DNA, the CDR3 is TGTGCCAGCAGCTCACGGGAGAAAGAGACCCAGTACTTC.

The J gene is TRBJ2-7, the V gene TRBV5-5; D gene uncertain. The CDR3 is 13 residues long. CDR1 and CDR2 (germline): SGHKS, YYEKEE (reference sequence). V lost 5 bases and J 0 bases, leaving 9 bases between the germline ends. CDR3: CASRDADSYEQYF. The CDR3 DNA follows: TGTGCCAGCAGGGACGCCGACTCCTACGAGCAGTACTTC.

The rearrangement links TRBV7-8 to TRBJ1-2; TRBD1 aligns across 9 bases. V lost 5 bases to trimming and J lost 4 bases; unmatched junction nucleotides: 5. Germline V gives CDR1 SGHVS, CDR2 FQNEAQ. CDR3 length equals 14 residues. This CDR3 is CASSPGQGPYGYTF. The CDR3 coding sequence is TGTGCCAGCAGCCCGGGACAGGGACCCTATGGCTACACCTTC. The full variable domain, with the rest looked up from reference TRBV7-8 and TRBJ1-2, is GAGVSQSPRYKVAKRGQDVALRCDPISGHVSLFWYQQALGQGPEFLTYFQNEAQLDKSGLPSDRFFAERPEGSVSTLKIQRTQQEDSAVYLCASSPGQGPYGYTFGSGTRLTVV.